One and the same sample provided the 29 T cell receptor beta chains below, sequenced in a study of beta chain features in type 1 diabetes. Findings and limits, study-wide: For Type 1 diabetes patients, all four CD4+ subsets carried TCRB CDR3s that were moderately but significantly shorter.

The antigens of these receptors remain unknown. Of the isolated RNA, all was reverse transcribed, and so the sequenced material was expressed TCRB transcripts. Data came from immunoSEQ multiplex PCR; TCRdb stores just in-frame clones and leaves some out. The repertoire consists of about 400,000 clones, with over 10% occurring once and the leading ten covering approximately 0.01%. Sequenced material: naive CD4+ T cells from blood. All receptors derive from a young woman with type 1 diabetes.

The chain has TRBV7-9 and TRBJ2-4; 7 nucleotides agree with TRBD2. This CDR3 has 14 amino acids. The germline CDR1 and CDR2 sequences are SEHNR and FQNEAQ (reference sequence). V dropped 5 bases and J dropped 8; count of bases not matched to a gene: 9. DNA of the CDR3: TGTGCCAGCAGCCCCGATGGGGGGGAGTACATTCAGTACTTC. It is translated as CASSPDGGEYIQYF. Using reference TRBV7-9 and TRBJ2-4 for the parts outside the CDR3, the full variable domain is DTGVSQNPRHKITKRGQNVTFRCDPISEHNRLYWYRQTLGQGPEFLTYFQNEAQLEKSRLLSDRFSAERPKGSFSTLEIQRTEQGDSAMYLCASSPDGGEYIQYFGAGTRLSVL.

The table lists this clone with a few counts. The chain uses TRBV30 and TRBJ1-1, with unresolved D. Trimming removed 1 base from V and 9 bases from J, with 12 bases in between. This CDR3 contains 12 residues. Germline CDR1 and CDR2: GTSNPN and SVGIG (reference sequence). The CDR3 loop is CAWSETGTQAFF. CDR3 bases: TGTGCCTGGAGTGAGACGGGTACCCAAGCTTTCTTT.

The rearrangement links TRBV4-1 to TRBJ2-1, with 10 bases aligning to TRBD2. Germline V gene data show CDR1 as MGHRA and CDR2 as YSYEKL. The CDR3 sequence is 15 residues long. With 1 base clipped from V and 4 bases from J, the junction kept 1 base outside the gene matches. This chain's CDR3 is CASSQGTSGYNEQFF. The CDR3 bases are TGCGCCAGCAGCCAAGGGACTAGCGGATACAATGAGCAGTTCTTC.

This clone appeared a few times. This sequence joins TRBV6-6 and TRBJ1-5; 7 nucleotides line up with TRBD1. V lost 5 bases and J lost 4; bases outside the gene matches: 5. The CDR3 spans 14 residues. The germline CDR1 and CDR2 sequences are MNHNY and SVGAGI (reference sequence). DNA for the CDR3: TGTGCCAGCAGTAGAGGGGGCACTAATCAGCCCCAGCATTTT. Its protein is CASSRGGTNQPQHF.

This clone was seen a handful of times. The CDR3 protein is CASSPRQHEAFF. The CDR3 nucleotides read TGTGCCAGCTCACCACGACAGCATGAAGCTTTCTTT. The chain is built from TRBV18 and TRBJ1-1; possibly TRBD1 for D (5 bases). Trimming pared 1 base from V and 7 bases from J, leaving 7 bases between. Germline CDR1 reads KGHSH; CDR2 reads LQKENI. CDR3 length equals 12 residues.

The rearrangement links TRBV11-2 to TRBJ2-7; 7 bases align to TRBD1. With V trimmed by 1 base and J by 3 bases, 6 bases remained unmatched. This CDR3 spans 15 amino acids. Germline lookup yields CDR1 SGHAT and CDR2 FQNNGV. CDR3 region: CASSLGPGGVYEQYF. DNA of the CDR3: TGTGCCAGCAGCTTAGGGCCAGGGGGAGTCTACGAGCAGTACTTC.

This clone was detected a few times. The rearrangement uses TRBV18 and TRBJ2-5; 7 nucleotides match TRBD1. The CDR3 totals 14 residues. The V and J ends lost 4 bases and 5 bases, in that order; junction bases with no gene match: 7. Germline CDR1 KGHSH, CDR2 LQKENI. The CDR3 sequence is CASSLGTARETQYF. The CDR3 nucleotides are TGTGCCAGCTCACTCGGGACAGCACGGGAGACCCAGTACTTC.

This clone has just a few counts. The identical CDR3 is also encoded by other nucleotide sequences in the sample. The rearrangement uses TRBV11-2 and TRBJ1-1, with D perhaps matching TRBD1 (6 bases). V lost 3 bases and J 1 base, leaving 6 bases between the germline ends. The CDR3 has 13 amino acids. Germline CDR1 is SGHAT and CDR2 is FQNNGV. CDR3 coding DNA: TGTGCCAGCAGCTTGGACAGGAACACTGAAGCTTTCTTT. Amino acids: CASSLDRNTEAFF.

The gene calls are TRBV15 and TRBJ1-5; D call uncertain. The CDR3 runs 13 residues. The germline V and J ends were trimmed by 3 bases and 5 bases, with 8 bases remaining between them. Germline V gives CDR1 LNHNV, CDR2 YYDKDF (reference sequence). The CDR3 loop reads CATSSKRDQPQHF. The DNA for the CDR3 is TGTGCCACCAGCAGTAAACGGGATCAGCCCCAGCATTTT.

CDR3: CASSPGHALTYEQYF. The DNA of the CDR3 is TGTGCCAGCAGCCCGGGACACGCATTAACCTACGAGCAGTACTTC. This chain uses TRBV14 with TRBJ2-7, with a tentative D call TRBD1 (6 bases). Trimming took 4 bases from V and 2 from J, leaving 15 bases between them. The CDR3 has 15 amino acids. Looked up from germline, CDR1 is SGHDN and CDR2 is FVKESK.

This clone was counted only a few times. The chain links TRBV9 to TRBJ2-6; the match to TRBD1 covers 8 bases. The CDR3 consists of 18 residues. Trimming took 0 bases from V and 0 from J; bases not matched to a gene: 5. Germline V gene lookup returns CDR1 SGDLS and CDR2 YYNGEE. CDR3 sequence (DNA): TGTGCCAGCAGCGTAGCTGGGACAGGCTTCTCTGGGGCCAACGTCCTGACTTTC. Its translation: CASSVAGTGFSGANVLTF.

The J gene is TRBJ2-3, the V gene TRBV4-2; 10 nucleotides agree with TRBD1. The V gene end was trimmed by 0 bases and the J gene end by 5 bases; junction bases not matched to a gene: 5. The germline gives CDR1 LGHNA, CDR2 YNFKEQ. The CDR3 consists of 16 residues. The CDR3 sequence: CASSQEGTGDEDTQYF. In DNA form, the CDR3 reads TGTGCCAGCAGCCAAGAAGGGACAGGGGATGAAGATACGCAGTATTTT.

CDR3 residues: CAWSPTGTNTEAFF. The CDR3 nucleotides read TGTGCCTGGAGCCCCACAGGGACGAACACTGAAGCTTTCTTT. The V call is TRBV30, the J call TRBJ1-1; D is possibly TRBD1 (6 bases). There are 14 residues in the CDR3. V lost 3 bases to trimming and J lost 1 base, with 12 bases between them. Germline V gives CDR1 GTSNPN, CDR2 SVGIG (reference sequence).

The chain combines TRBV4-3 with TRBJ2-3; D is undetermined. Germline lookup yields CDR1 LGHNA and CDR2 YSLEER. The ends were cut back, 2 bases at V and 14 bases at J, with 17 bases in the middle. The CDR3 sequence is 13 residues long. DNA of the CDR3: TGCGCCAGCAGCCAAAATAGTCAGGCCCCGAGGTATTTT. The encoded protein is CASSQNSQAPRYF.

This clone appeared a few times. The chain has TRBV29-1 and TRBJ1-1; no firm D call. Germline V gene sequence: CDR1 SQVTM, CDR2 ANQGSEA. Trimming removed 4 bases at V and 0 bases at J, with 9 bases between. The CDR3 is 13 amino acids. The CDR3 sequence is CSVGGQLNTEAFF. CDR3 bases: TGCAGCGTTGGTGGGCAGCTGAACACTGAAGCTTTCTTT.

The table lists this clone with a few counts. The chain has TRBV5-4 and TRBJ1-1; a weak D match, TRBD1 (5 bases). Germline V gene sequence: CDR1 SGHNT, CDR2 YYREEE (reference sequence). V lost 4 bases and J 2 bases, leaving 12 bases between the germline ends. The CDR3 sequence is 14 residues long. The CDR3 spells CASSQATVNTEAFF. The CDR3 DNA is TGTGCCAGCAGCCAGGCGACAGTTAACACTGAAGCTTTCTTT.

This clone occurred a few times. The chain recombines TRBV6-5 with TRBJ1-5, with D perhaps matching TRBD1 (6 bases). The V gene's germline CDR1 is MNHEY and CDR2 SVGAGI. This CDR3 is 15 amino acids long. Trimming pared 0 bases from V and 5 bases from J, leaving 11 bases between. The CDR3 region has the DNA TGTGCCAGCAGTTACTCGTGGACAGCGGATCAGCCCCAGCATTTT. Protein product: CASSYSWTADQPQHF.

V gene TRBV25-1 combines with J gene TRBJ1-1; D gene uncertain. Per germline, CDR1 MGHDK and CDR2 SYGVNS. Deletions cut 0 bases from V and 4 bases from J, with 12 bases between. The CDR3 extends over 15 amino acids. The CDR3 sequence: CASSEYQFGGTEAFF. The CDR3 DNA sequence: TGTGCCAGCAGTGAATATCAGTTCGGCGGCACTGAAGCTTTCTTT. Variable domain in full (rest from reference TRBV25-1 and TRBJ1-1): EADIYQTPRYLVIGTGKKITLECSQTMGHDKMYWYQQDPGMELHLIHYSYGVNSTEKGDLSSESTVSRIRTEHFPLTLESARPSHTSQYLCASSEYQFGGTEAFFGQGTRLTVV.

The gene calls are TRBV29-1 and TRBJ1-2; 8 nucleotides align to TRBD1. From germline, CDR1 is SQVTM and CDR2 ANQGSEA. V lost 0 bases, J lost 5 bases, and 8 bases stayed unmatched. The CDR3 sequence is 15 residues long. The CDR3 DNA reads TGCAGCGTTGAAGAATCGGACAGGGTATGGTATGGCTACACCTTC. The encoded protein is CSVEESDRVWYGYTF.

The V and J genes are TRBV25-1 and TRBJ1-5; D remains unclear. V lost 7 bases and J 3 bases, leaving 13 bases between the germline ends. Germline V CDR1 and CDR2: MGHDK, SYGVNS. The CDR3 runs to 14 residues. CDR3 sequence: CASKQSGNNQPQHF. The CDR3 coding sequence is TGTGCCAGCAAACAGTCAGGCAACAATCAGCCCCAGCATTTT.

This clone was seen a handful of times. The chain employs TRBV28 and TRBJ2-2; the D is unclear. V gave up 5 bases and J gave up 8 bases, with 9 bases separating them. The germline V gene encodes CDR1 MDHEN and CDR2 SYDVKM. This CDR3 is 12 amino acids long. The DNA of the CDR3 is TGTGCCAGCAGTATAGATCGTGGGGAGCTGTTTTTT. It translates to CASSIDRGELFF.

CDR3 residues: CASRDSDRAYNEQFF. The CDR3 bases are TGTGCCAGCAGAGACTCAGACAGAGCCTACAATGAGCAGTTCTTC. The rearrangement uses TRBV6-5 and TRBJ2-1, with D tentatively TRBD1 (5 bases). V was trimmed by 6 bases and J by 2 bases, leaving 14 bases between them. This CDR3 region has 15 residues. Germline V gene data show CDR1 as MNHEY and CDR2 as SVGAGI.

The chain uses TRBV23-1 and TRBJ1-1; possibly TRBD1 for D (6 bases). TRBV23-1 is marked as an open reading frame, function uncertain. The V end lost 2 bases, the J end lost 1 base, and 14 bases lay between the germline ends. The CDR3 length is 16 residues. The CDR3 DNA reads as TGCGCCAGCAGTCAAACACGACAGGACACGAACACTGAAGCTTTCTTT. Its translation is CASSQTRQDTNTEAFF.

This clone was observed a handful of times. This chain links TRBV12-5 with TRBJ2-3; TRBD2 matches 8 bases. The CDR3 length is 14 residues. V was clipped by 4 bases and J by 5 bases; unmatched bases: 5. Germline values: CDR1 LGHNT, CDR2 FRNRAP. CDR3 sequence: CASGSGGGVDTQYF. The DNA of the CDR3 is TGTGCTAGTGGTTCCGGGGGGGGTGTAGATACGCAGTATTTT. The whole variable domain, remainder taken from reference TRBV12-5 and TRBJ2-3, is DARVTQTPRHKVTEMGQEVTMRCQPILGHNTVFWYRQTMMQGLELLAYFRNRAPLDDSGMPKDRFSAEMPDATLATLKIQPSEPRDSAVYFCASGSGGGVDTQYFGPGTRLTVL.

This clone was observed a few times. The chain employs TRBV28 and TRBJ1-4; possible D gene TRBD1, 5 bases. V was trimmed by 6 bases and J by 7 bases, leaving 18 bases between them. Germline assignment: CDR1 MDHEN and CDR2 SYDVKM. This CDR3 region has 15 residues. CDR3 sequence: CASSNPGGTGEKLFF. The CDR3 region has the DNA TGTGCCAGCAGCAACCCGGGGGGGACGGGTGAAAAACTGTTTTTT.

This clone was recorded a few times. Other nucleotide sequences in the sample specify the same CDR3. J is TRBJ2-1 and V is TRBV5-1, with unresolved D. Germline-derived CDR1 and CDR2 are SGHRS and YFSETQ. Trimming left V 0 bases short and J 0 bases short, with 10 bases between. The CDR3 extends over 16 amino acids. For the CDR3, the DNA is TGCGCCAGCAGCTTGGCCCCCGGTAGCTCCTACAATGAGCAGTTCTTC. This sequence encodes CASSLAPGSSYNEQFF.

This clone was detected only a few times. The genes are TRBV14 and TRBJ2-7; 11 bases agree with TRBD1. Per the germline V gene, CDR1 is SGHDN and CDR2 is FVKESK. J gave up 6 bases and V 4 bases, and 2 bases lay outside the gene matches. The CDR3 is 13 amino acids. The chain's CDR3 is CASSLDRGREQYF. CDR3 in DNA: TGTGCCAGCAGCCTGGACAGGGGGCGCGAGCAGTACTTC.

The table lists this clone with a few counts. The CDR3 is CASRSGTAGELFF. CDR3 sequence (DNA): TGTGCCAGCAGATCCGGGACAGCCGGGGAGCTGTTTTTT. The chain employs TRBV7-3 and TRBJ2-2; 7 bases fit TRBD1. V trimming: 6 bases; J trimming: 6 bases; junction bases outside the gene matches: 4. This CDR3 contains 13 residues. CDR1 is SGHTA, CDR2 FQGTGA, per germline.

The V gene is TRBV7-2, the J gene TRBJ2-1, with 11 bases lining up with TRBD2. Per germline, CDR1 SGHTA and CDR2 FQGNSA. V was clipped by 5 bases and J by 5 bases; unmatched bases: 2. The CDR3 covers 14 residues. DNA of the CDR3: TGTGCCAGCAGCCTGGGACTAGCGGACAATGAGCAGTTCTTC. It translates to CASSLGLADNEQFF.